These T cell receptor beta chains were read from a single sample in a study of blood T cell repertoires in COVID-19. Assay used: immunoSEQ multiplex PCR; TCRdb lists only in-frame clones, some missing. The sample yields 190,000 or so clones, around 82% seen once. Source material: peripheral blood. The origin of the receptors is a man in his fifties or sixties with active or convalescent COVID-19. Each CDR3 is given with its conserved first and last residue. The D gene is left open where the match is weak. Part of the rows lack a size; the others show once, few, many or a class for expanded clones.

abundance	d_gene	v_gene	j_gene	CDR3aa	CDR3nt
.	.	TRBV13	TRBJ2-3	CASSSVGGGTDTQYF	TGTGCCAGCAGCTCCGTGGGGGGAGGCACAGATACGCAGTATTTT
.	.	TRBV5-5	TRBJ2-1	CASSAPPQGSYNEQFF	TGTGCCAGCAGCGCCCCCCCTCAGGGTTCCTACAATGAGCAGTTCTTC
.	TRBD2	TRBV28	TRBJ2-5	CASSLWTSALQETQYF	TGTGCCAGCAGTTTATGGACTAGCGCCCTGCAAGAGACCCAGTACTTC
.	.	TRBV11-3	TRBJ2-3	CASSSFIGTQYF	TGTGCCAGCAGCTCATTTATCGGTACGCAGTATTTT
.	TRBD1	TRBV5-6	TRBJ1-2	CASSSTGGSGYGYTF	TGTGCCAGCAGCTCAACAGGGGGCAGCGGCTATGGCTACACCTTC
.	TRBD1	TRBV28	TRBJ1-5	CASSSPGGGSNQPQHF	TGTGCCAGCAGTTCCCCAGGGGGCGGGAGCAATCAGCCCCAGCATTTT
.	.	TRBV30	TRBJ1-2	CAWSSYRFGYTF	TGTGCCTGGAGCTCGTACAGGTTTGGCTACACCTTC
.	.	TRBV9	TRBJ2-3	CASSAGPSPHGDTQYF	TGTGCCAGCAGCGCTGGCCCTAGCCCGCATGGAGATACGCAGTATTTT
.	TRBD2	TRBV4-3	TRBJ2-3	CASSQDTSGGRTDTQYF	TGCGCCAGCAGCCAAGATACTAGCGGGGGGCGCACAGATACGCAGTATTTT
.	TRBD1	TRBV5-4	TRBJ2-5	CASSGDRQETQYF	TGTGCCAGCAGCGGGGACAGACAAGAGACCCAGTACTTC
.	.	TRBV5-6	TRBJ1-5	CASSPGKGLRNQPQHF	TGTGCCAGCAGCCCCGGTAAGGGGCTTCGTAATCAGCCCCAGCATTTT
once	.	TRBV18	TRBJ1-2	CASSPPGGPYGYTF	TGTGCCAGCTCACCACCTGGAGGCCCCTATGGCTACACCTTC
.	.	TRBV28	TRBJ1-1	CASSLRLNTEAFF	TGTGCCAGCAGTTTGCGGTTAAACACTGAAGCTTTCTTT
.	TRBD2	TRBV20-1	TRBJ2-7	CSASRDKTSGRAINEQYF	TGCAGTGCTAGTAGGGATAAAACTAGCGGGAGGGCCATAAACGAGCAGTACTTC
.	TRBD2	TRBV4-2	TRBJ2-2	CASSTGTGTSGNTGELFF	TGTGCCAGCAGTACAGGGACCGGGACTAGCGGGAACACCGGGGAGCTGTTTTTT
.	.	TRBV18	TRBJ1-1	CASSQGTDTEAFF	TGTGCCAGCTCCCAGGGGACGGATACTGAAGCTTTCTTT
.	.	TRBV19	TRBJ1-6	CASSPFERGLSPLHF	TGTGCCAGTAGCCCTTTCGAAAGGGGATTATCACCCCTCCACTTT
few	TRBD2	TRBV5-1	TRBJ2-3	CASSLAGGRTDTQYF	TGCGCCAGCAGCTTAGCGGGGGGCCGCACAGATACGCAGTATTTT
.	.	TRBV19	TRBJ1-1	CASSIQRGSEAFF	TGTGCCAGTAGTATTCAAAGGGGTTCTGAAGCTTTCTTT
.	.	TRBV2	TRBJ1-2	CASKKTDVNYGYTF	TGTGCCAGCAAAAAGACTGATGTTAACTATGGCTACACCTTC
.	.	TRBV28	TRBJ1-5	CASSPPDSLNQPQHF	TGTGCCAGCAGCCCCCCGGACAGCCTCAATCAGCCCCAGCATTTT
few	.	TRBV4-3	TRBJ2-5	CASSQVQGETQYF	TGCGCCAGCAGCCAAGTGCAGGGAGAGACCCAGTACTTC
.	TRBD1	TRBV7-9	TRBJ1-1	CASSLPGQEPTEAFF	TGTGCCAGCAGCTTACCGGGACAGGAACCCACTGAAGCTTTCTTT
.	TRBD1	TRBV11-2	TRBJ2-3	CASSQQGLADTQYF	TGTGCCAGCAGCCAACAGGGGTTGGCAGATACGCAGTATTTT
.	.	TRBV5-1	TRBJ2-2	CASSGNRMGQNTGELFF	TGCGCCAGCAGCGGAAACAGAATGGGACAGAACACCGGGGAGCTGTTTTTT
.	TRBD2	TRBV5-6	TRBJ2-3	CASSFSGGTDTQYF	TGTGCCAGCAGCTTTAGCGGGGGCACAGATACGCAGTATTTT